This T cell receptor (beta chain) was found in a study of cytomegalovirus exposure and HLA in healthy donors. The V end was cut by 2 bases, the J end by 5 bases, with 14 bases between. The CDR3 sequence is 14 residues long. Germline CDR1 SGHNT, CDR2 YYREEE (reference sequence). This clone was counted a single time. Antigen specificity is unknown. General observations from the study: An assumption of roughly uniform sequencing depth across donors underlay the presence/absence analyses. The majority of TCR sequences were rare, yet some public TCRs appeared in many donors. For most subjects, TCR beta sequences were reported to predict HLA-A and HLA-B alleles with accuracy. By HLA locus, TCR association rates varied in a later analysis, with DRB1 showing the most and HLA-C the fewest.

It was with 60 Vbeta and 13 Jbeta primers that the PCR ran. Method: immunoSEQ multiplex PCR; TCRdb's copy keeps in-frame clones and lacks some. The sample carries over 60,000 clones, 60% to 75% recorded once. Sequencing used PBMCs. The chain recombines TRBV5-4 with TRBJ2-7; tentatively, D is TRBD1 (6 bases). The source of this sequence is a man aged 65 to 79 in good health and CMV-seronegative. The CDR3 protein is CASSFQQGVNEQYF. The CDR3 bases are TGTGCCAGCAGCTTCCAACAGGGAGTCAACGAGCAGTACTTC.